These T cell receptor beta chains were read from a single sample in a study of T cell responses to AZD1222 COVID-19 vaccine. Assay used: immunoSEQ multiplex PCR; TCRdb lists only in-frame clones, some missing. Found here are some 120,000 clones, approximately 85% of them singletons; the top ten hold roughly 9%. The source material was peripheral blood, sampled on day 0 of AZD1222 vaccination. The receptors shown here come from an adult in good health. Each CDR3 is given with its conserved first and last residue.

V gene	J gene	CDR3 protein
TRBV2	TRBJ1-3	CASSEGAALSGNTIYF
TRBV11-2	TRBJ2-5	CASSSGGAAETQYF
TRBV27	TRBJ1-2	CASSFAQALGYTF
TRBV19	TRBJ1-1	CASSTSGYTEAFF
TRBV11-3	TRBJ2-7	CASSITGNEQYF
TRBV7-3	TRBJ2-3	CASSLWEGGTDTQYF
TRBV5-1	TRBJ1-3	CASSSSGASGNTIYF
TRBV5-1	TRBJ2-7	CASSLGGAGSYEQYF
TRBV24-1	TRBJ1-1	CATSDQGRVAFF
TRBV5-1	TRBJ1-5	CASSPGDRGDPQHF
TRBV6-5	TRBJ1-2	CASSSRGAHGYTF
TRBV19	TRBJ1-5	CASSTSVGYQPQHF
TRBV30	TRBJ2-2	CAWRAVNRDNGELFF
TRBV16	TRBJ1-1	CASSQPGTSRNTEAFF
TRBV7-3	TRBJ1-1	CASSLLGGEAFF
TRBV28	TRBJ1-5	CASSLSFRGGQPQHF
TRBV19	TRBJ2-7	CASSSQGHHYEQYF
TRBV19	TRBJ1-5	CASGTAINSNQPQHF
TRBV6-5	TRBJ1-1	CASQTGSSRATEAFF
TRBV28	TRBJ2-2	CASSSPGTYPTGELFF
TRBV5-4	TRBJ2-7	CASSLPGGPMYEQYF
TRBV19	TRBJ1-5	CASSPGNFGNQPQHF
TRBV2	TRBJ2-7	CASRSQGVDEQYF
TRBV18	TRBJ1-2	CASSPMEGADYGYTF
TRBV5-1	TRBJ1-1	CASNPGTANTEAFF
TRBV29-1	TRBJ2-5	CSGDQETQYF
TRBV28	TRBJ2-2	CASSLGLAGGRTGELFF
TRBV19	TRBJ1-4	CASSTTLLTGAGEKLFF
TRBV11-2	TRBJ2-3	CASSSTSGVTDTQYF
TRBV5-1	TRBJ1-2	CASSFRDINYGYTF
TRBV9	.	CASSEVGSSYEQYF
TRBV6-5	TRBJ2-1	CASSYYWGEDQFF